These T cell receptor beta chains were read from a single sample in a study of blood T cell repertoires in COVID-19. TCRdb keeps only in-frame clones here, not all; method: immunoSEQ multiplex PCR. The sample records approximately 220,000 clones, 75% to 90% being singletons. Sequenced input: PBMCs or T cells enriched from blood (not recorded which). The origin of the receptors is a woman between 18 and 29 years old in a cohort exposed to, infected with or recovered from COVID-19 (not recorded which). The conserved cysteine and the conserved F or W are not part of the CDR3 here.

j_call	v_call	cdr3_aa
TRBJ1-5	TRBV12-3/TRBV12-4	ASTQMNQPQH
TRBJ2-1	TRBV20-1	SAGNEQF
TRBJ2-5	TRBV27	ASSTITGGPETQY
TRBJ2-7	TRBV5-8	ASSRGLVSYEQY
TRBJ1-5	TRBV5-6	ASTEWGGDRGHQPQH
TRBJ2-3	TRBV18	ASSPTLAGTDTQY
TRBJ2-1	TRBV6-5	ASNTGPAGHEQF
TRBJ1-1	TRBV2	ASSGGQGVPSGTEAF
TRBJ1-6	TRBV28	ASSILGGSPLH
TRBJ1-4	TRBV28	ASSLASATNEKLF
TRBJ2-1	TRBV11-3	ASSLGTSGQNEQF
TRBJ1-1	TRBV2	ASSEQGGIMNTEAF
TRBJ2-7	TRBV10-1	ASSENPGQGTGEQY
TRBJ1-6	TRBV5-1	ASSLEGTGYNSPLH
TRBJ1-2	TRBV18	ASSPEGSYGYT
TRBJ2-5	TRBV6-5	ASSSLKGGRETQY
TRBJ2-1	TRBV19	ASGTSGGPYNEQF
TRBJ1-5	TRBV6-5	ASSYSTTQPQH
TRBJ1-1	TRBV5-1	ASSSGQGSSGTEAF
TRBJ2-2	TRBV10-3	AISESGQAANTGELF
TRBJ2-3	TRBV20-1	SASGVPIAGGTDTQY
TRBJ1-2	TRBV19	ASSMGTAVPVGGYT
TRBJ1-5	TRBV2	ASTLAGQGAFGNQPQH
TRBJ1-5	TRBV19	ASSVQGSGNQPQH
TRBJ2-2	TRBV27	ASSWGQGSGELF
TRBJ2-7	TRBV28	ACSGLYEQY
TRBJ2-2	TRBV19	ASSIKGQGGTGELF
TRBJ2-7	TRBV27	ASSFAGDPFYEQY
TRBJ1-1	TRBV7-9	ASSLPITGETEAF
TRBJ1-5	TRBV28	ASKGGGKSQPQH
TRBJ1-2	TRBV2	ASTRQADGYT
TRBJ2-7	TRBV6-5	ASTPGGTTYEQY
TRBJ1-5	TRBV5-4	ASSRDSDQPQH
TRBJ1-3	TRBV28	ASSLHGSGGGNTIY
TRBJ2-2	TRBV19	ASSIWQGSTGELF
TRBJ2-1	TRBV15	ATSRELAETYNEQF
TRBJ2-7	TRBV6-1	ASSEADRVVYEQY
TRBJ2-5	TRBV7-6	ASTLGSLAETQY
TRBJ1-5	TRBV27	ASRTAGGAQH
TRBJ2-7	TRBV24-1	ATRDSGTRYEQY
TRBJ2-3	TRBV5-4	ASSYRIRPGSTDTQY
TRBJ2-5	TRBV28	ASNQMQETQY
TRBJ2-1	TRBV7-8	ASSFPTDPGQGYNEQF
TRBJ1-3	TRBV7-6	ASSLGTPGNTIY
TRBJ2-1	TRBV10-2	ASSDEAEQSNNEQF
TRBJ1-3	TRBV6-1	ASSGSQGSGGNTIY